This T cell receptor (beta chain) was profiled in a study of T cell responses to AZD1222 COVID-19 vaccine. Study at large: Second-dose intervals of approximately 4 or approximately 12 weeks were pooled.

Broader study findings: It was only after the peak T cell response that any repertoires were sampled. Variant regions that are unmutated are reportedly the target of nearly half of spike-specific TCRs.

Trimming took off 7 bases at V and 5 bases at J, with 20 bases between the two ends. Germline V gene lookup returns CDR1 LNHDA and CDR2 SQIVND (reference sequence). This CDR3 spans 15 amino acids. This clone is medium-sized in the sample. Its antigen is undetermined. Generated by immunoSEQ multiplex PCR, the TCRdb table keeps only in-frame clones and is missing some. The top ten clones hold approximately 4.7% of a sample with roughly 110,000 clones, 90% of them seen once. This specimen was peripheral blood, taken on day 0 of AZD1222 vaccination. V and J are TRBV19 and TRBJ1-1; D is perhaps TRBD1 (6 bases). This receptor was obtained from an adult in good health. This CDR3 reads CASTSSRQARTEAFF. The CDR3 nucleotides read TGTGCCAGTACCTCCTCTCGACAGGCTCGGACTGAAGCTTTCTTT.